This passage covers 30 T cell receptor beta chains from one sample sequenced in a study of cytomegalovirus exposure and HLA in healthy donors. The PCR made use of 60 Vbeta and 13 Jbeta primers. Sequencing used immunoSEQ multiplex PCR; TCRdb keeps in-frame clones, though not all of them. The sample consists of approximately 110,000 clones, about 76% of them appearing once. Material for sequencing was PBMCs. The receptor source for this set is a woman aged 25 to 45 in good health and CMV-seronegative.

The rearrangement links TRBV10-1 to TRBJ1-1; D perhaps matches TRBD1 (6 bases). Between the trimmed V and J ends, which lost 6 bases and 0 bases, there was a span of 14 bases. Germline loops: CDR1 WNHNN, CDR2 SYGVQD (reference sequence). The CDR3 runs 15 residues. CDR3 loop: CASRDRRSLNTEAFF. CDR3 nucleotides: TGCGCCAGCAGAGACAGGAGGTCATTGAACACTGAAGCTTTCTTT.

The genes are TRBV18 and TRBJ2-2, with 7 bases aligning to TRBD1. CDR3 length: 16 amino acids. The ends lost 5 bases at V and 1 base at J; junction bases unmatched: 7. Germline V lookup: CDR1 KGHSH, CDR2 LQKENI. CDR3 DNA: TGTGCCAGCTCATTTTCCGGGACAGTGAACACCGGGGAGCTGTTTTTT. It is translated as CASSFSGTVNTGELFF.

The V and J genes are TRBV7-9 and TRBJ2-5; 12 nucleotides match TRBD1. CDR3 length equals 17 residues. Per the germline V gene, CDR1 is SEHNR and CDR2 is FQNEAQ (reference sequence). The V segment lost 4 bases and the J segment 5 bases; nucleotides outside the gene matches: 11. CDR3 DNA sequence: TGTGCCAGCAGCTCTCGGAAAACCGGGACAGGGGGCGAGACCCAGTACTTC. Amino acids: CASSSRKTGTGGETQYF.

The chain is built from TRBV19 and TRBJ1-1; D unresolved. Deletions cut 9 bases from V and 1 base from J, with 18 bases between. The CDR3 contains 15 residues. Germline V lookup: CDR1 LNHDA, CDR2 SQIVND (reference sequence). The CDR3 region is CASNPMPGTNTEAFF. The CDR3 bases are TGTGCCAGCAATCCCATGCCGGGAACGAACACTGAAGCTTTCTTT.

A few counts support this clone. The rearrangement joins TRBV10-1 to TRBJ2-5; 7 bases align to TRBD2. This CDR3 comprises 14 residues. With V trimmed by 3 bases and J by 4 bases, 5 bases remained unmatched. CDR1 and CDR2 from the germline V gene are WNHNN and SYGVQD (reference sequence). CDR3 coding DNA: TGCGCCAGCAGTGAAACTAGCGCTCGAGAGACCCAGTACTTC. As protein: CASSETSARETQYF.

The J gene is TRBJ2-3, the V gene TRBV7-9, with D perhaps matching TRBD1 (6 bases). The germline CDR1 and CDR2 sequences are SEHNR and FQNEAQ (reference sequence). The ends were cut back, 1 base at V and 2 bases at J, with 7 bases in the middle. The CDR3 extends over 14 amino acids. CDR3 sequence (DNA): TGTGCCAGCAGCTTAGACAGGGTCACAGATACGCAGTATTTT. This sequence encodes CASSLDRVTDTQYF.

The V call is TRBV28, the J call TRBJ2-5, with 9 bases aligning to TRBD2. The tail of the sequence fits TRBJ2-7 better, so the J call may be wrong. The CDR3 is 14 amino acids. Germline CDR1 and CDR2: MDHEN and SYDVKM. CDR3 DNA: TGTGCCAGCACGGCGACTAGCGGAAACTACGAGCAGTACTTC. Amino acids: CASTATSGNYEQYF.

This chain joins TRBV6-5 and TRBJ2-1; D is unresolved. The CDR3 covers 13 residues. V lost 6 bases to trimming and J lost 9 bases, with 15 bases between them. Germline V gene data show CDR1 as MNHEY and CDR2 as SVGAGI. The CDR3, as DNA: TGTGCCAGCAGCCGCCCCCCCCCTAGTGAGCAGTTCTTC. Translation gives CASSRPPPSEQFF.

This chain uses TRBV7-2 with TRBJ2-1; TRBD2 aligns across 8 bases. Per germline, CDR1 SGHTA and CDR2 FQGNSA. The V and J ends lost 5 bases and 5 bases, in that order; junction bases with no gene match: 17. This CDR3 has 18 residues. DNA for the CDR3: TGTGCCAGCAGCCTCATGCCGTCCGGAGCGGGAGTACACAATGAGCAGTTCTTC. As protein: CASSLMPSGAGVHNEQFF.

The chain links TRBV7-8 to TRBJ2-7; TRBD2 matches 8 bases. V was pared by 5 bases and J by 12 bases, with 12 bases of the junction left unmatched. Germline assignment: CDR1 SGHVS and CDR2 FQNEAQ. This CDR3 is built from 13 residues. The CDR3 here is CASSIGREGRLYF. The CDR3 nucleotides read TGTGCCAGCAGCATAGGTCGGGAGGGCCGGCTGTACTTC.

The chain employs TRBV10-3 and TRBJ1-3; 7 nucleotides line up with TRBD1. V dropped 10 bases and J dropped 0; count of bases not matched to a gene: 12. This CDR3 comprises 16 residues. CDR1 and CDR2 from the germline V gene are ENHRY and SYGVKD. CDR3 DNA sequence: TGTGCCACCCGCCTAGGGGGCACCCCCTCTGGAAACACCATATATTTT. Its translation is CATRLGGTPSGNTIYF.

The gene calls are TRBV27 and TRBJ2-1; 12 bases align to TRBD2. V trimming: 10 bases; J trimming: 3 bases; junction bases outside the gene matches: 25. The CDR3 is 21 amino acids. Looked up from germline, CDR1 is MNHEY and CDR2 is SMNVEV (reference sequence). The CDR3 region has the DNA TGTGCCATCTACGCGACTAGCGGGAGTATAATACAATCTGAGAACTACAATGAGCAGTTCTTC. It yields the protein CAIYATSGSIIQSENYNEQFF.

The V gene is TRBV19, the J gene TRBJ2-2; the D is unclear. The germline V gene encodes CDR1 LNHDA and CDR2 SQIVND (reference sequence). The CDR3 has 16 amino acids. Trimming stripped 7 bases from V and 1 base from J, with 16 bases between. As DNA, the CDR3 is TGTGCCAGTACCCCCGGATATCTAGGGAACACCGGGGAGCTGTTTTTT. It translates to CASTPGYLGNTGELFF.

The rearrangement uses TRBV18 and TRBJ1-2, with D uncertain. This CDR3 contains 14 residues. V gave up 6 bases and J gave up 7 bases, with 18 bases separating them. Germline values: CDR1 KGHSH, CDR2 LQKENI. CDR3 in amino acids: CASSSTSETLGYTF. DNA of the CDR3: TGTGCCAGCTCCTCAACTTCCGAGACACTTGGCTACACCTTC.

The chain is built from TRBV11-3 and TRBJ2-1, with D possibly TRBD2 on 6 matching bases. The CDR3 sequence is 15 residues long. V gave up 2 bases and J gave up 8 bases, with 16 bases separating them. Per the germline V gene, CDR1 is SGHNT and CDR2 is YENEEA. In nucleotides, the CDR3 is TGTGCCAGCAGCTTACGGTCCGGGAGTTTCGATGAGCAGTTCTTC. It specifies CASSLRSGSFDEQFF.

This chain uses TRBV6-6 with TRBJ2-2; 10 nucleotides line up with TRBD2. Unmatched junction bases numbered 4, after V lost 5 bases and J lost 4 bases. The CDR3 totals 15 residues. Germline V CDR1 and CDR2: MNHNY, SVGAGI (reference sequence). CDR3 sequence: CASSPGLAATGELFF. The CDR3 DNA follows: TGTGCCAGCAGTCCTGGACTAGCGGCCACCGGGGAGCTGTTTTTT.

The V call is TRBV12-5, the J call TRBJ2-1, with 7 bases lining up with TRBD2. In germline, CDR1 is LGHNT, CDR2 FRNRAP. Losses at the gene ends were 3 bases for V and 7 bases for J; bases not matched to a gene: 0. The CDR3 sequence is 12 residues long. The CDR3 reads CASGLAGNEQFF. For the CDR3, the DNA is TGTGCTAGTGGTTTAGCGGGGAATGAGCAGTTCTTC.

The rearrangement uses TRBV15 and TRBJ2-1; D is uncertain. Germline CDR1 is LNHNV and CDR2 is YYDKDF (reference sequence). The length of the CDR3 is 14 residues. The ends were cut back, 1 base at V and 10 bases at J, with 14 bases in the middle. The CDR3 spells CATSRGWLSHEQFF. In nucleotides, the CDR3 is TGTGCCACCAGCAGAGGGTGGCTTTCCCACGAGCAGTTCTTC.

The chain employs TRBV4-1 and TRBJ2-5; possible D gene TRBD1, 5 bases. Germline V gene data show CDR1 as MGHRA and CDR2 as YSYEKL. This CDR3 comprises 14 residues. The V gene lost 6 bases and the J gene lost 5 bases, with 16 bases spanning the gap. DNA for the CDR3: TGCGCCAGCAGAGATCCTAGGGGCATGGAGACCCAGTACTTC. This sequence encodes CASRDPRGMETQYF.

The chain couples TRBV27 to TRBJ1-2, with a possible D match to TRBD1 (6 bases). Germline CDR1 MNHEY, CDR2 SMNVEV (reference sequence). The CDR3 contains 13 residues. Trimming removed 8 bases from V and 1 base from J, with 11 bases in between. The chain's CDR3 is CASGDNSNYGYTF. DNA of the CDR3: TGTGCCAGCGGGGACAACAGTAACTATGGCTACACCTTC.

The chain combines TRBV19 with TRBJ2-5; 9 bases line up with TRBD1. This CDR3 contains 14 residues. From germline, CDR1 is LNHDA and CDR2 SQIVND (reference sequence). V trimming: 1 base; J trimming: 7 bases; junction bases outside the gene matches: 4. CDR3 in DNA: TGTGCCAGTAGTATAGTGGGGACAGGGTCGACCCAGTACTTC. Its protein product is CASSIVGTGSTQYF.

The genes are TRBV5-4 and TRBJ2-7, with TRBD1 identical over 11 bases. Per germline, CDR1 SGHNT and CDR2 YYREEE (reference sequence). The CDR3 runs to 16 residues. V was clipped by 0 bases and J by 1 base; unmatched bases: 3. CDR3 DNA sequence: TGTGCCAGCAGCTTGGGGACAGGGGGCTTTTCCTACGAGCAGTACTTC. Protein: CASSLGTGGFSYEQYF. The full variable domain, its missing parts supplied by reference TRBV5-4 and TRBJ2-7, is ETGVTQSPTHLIKTRGQQVTLRCSSQSGHNTVSWYQQALGQGPQFIFQYYREEENGRGNFPPRFSGLQFPNYSSELNVNALELDDSALYLCASSLGTGGFSYEQYFGPGTRLTVT.

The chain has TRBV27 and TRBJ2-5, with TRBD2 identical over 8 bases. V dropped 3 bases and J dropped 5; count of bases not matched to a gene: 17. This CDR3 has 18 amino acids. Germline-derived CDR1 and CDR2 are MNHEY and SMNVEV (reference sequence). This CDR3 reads CASSFGNPGTRSRETQYF. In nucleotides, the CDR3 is TGTGCCAGCAGTTTTGGCAATCCCGGGACTAGGAGCAGGGAGACCCAGTACTTC.

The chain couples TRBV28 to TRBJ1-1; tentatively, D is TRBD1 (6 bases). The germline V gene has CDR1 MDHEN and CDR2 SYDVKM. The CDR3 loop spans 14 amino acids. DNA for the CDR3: TGTGTCATCGTGAGGGGGGGCGCCTACCCCGAAGCTTTCTTT. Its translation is CVIVRGGAYPEAFF.

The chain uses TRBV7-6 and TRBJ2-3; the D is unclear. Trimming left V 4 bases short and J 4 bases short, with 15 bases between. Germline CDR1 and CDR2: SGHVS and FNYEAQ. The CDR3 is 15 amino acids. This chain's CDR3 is CASSSSSARADTQYF. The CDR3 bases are TGTGCCAGCAGCTCTAGTTCTGCTCGGGCAGATACGCAGTATTTT.

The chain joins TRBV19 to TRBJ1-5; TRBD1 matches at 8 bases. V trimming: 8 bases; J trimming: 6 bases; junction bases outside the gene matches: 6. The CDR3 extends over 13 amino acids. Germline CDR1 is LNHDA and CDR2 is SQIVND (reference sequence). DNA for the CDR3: TGTGCCAGTGCAGGGGGCCGGAGTCAGCCCCAGCATTTT. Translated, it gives CASAGGRSQPQHF.

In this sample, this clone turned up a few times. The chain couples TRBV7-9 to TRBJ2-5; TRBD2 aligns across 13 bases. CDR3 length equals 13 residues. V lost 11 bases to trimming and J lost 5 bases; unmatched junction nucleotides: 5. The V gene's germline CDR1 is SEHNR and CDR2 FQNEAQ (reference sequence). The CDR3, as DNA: TGTGCCGGGGGACTAGCGGGGCCGGAGACCCAGTACTTC. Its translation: CAGGLAGPETQYF.

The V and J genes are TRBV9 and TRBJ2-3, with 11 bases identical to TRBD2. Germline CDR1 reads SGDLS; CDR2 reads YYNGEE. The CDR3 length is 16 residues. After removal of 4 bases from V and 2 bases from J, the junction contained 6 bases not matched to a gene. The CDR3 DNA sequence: TGTGCCAGCAGCTTTAGCGGGAGGGCCCACACAGATACGCAGTATTTT. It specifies CASSFSGRAHTDTQYF.

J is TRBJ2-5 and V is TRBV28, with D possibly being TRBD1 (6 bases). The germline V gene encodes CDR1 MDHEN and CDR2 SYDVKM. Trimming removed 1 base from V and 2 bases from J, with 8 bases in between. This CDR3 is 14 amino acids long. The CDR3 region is CASSLSRGQETQYF. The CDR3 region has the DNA TGTGCCAGCAGTTTATCCAGGGGTCAAGAGACCCAGTACTTC.

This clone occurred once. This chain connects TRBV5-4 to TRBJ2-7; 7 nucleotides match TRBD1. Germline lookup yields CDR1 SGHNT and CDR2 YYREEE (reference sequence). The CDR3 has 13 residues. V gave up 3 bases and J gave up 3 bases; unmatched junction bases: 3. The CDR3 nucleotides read TGTGCCAGCAGCTCCGGACAGGACTACGAGCAGTACTTC. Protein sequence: CASSSGQDYEQYF.